Below, 15 T cell receptor beta chains from the same sample are listed, as sequenced in a study of Graves' ophthalmopathy and Graves' hyperthyroidism. The authors amplified TCR beta CDR3 regions from RNA transcripts. RT-PCR with HTBI primers came first, then second-round multiplex PCR. TCRdb reprocessed the multiplex PCR reads with MiXCR, giving one entry per CDR3 protein. Of 650,000 to 800,000 distinct CDR3 sequences listed, roughly two fifths are singletons. The sequencing input was peripheral blood. The receptors shown here come from an adult man with Graves' ophthalmopathy.

The chain joins TRBV20-1 to TRBJ1-6; D is ambiguous. This CDR3 contains 12 residues. Trimming pared 3 bases from V and 8 bases from J, leaving 8 bases between. The V gene's germline CDR1 is DFQATT and CDR2 SNEGSKA (reference sequence). The CDR3 loop reads CSASLDDSPLHF. CDR3 DNA: TGCAGTGCTAGTTTGGACGATTCACCCCTCCACTTT.

This rearrangement joins TRBV19 to TRBJ2-7; 8 nucleotides align to TRBD1. Germline V gives CDR1 LNHDA, CDR2 SQIVND (reference sequence). This CDR3 has 13 residues. J gave up 5 bases and V 7 bases, and 7 bases lay outside the gene matches. This CDR3 is CASTRTGYDEQYF. The CDR3 nucleotides read TGTGCCAGTACTCGGACAGGGTACGACGAGCAGTACTTC.

V gene TRBV19 combines with J gene TRBJ1-6; D unclear. Germline-derived CDR1 and CDR2 are LNHDA and SQIVND (reference sequence). V was clipped by 11 bases and J by 1 base, with 15 bases between them. The CDR3 consists of 15 residues. In DNA form, the CDR3 reads TGTGCCTGGTCGGTCGGAGCTTCCTATAATTCACCCCTCCACTTT. Protein product: CAWSVGASYNSPLHF.

This clonotype was seen more than once but under ten times. V usage is TRBV12-3 or TRBV12-4 and J usage is TRBJ1-2, with 7 bases fitting TRBD1. J lost 6 bases, V lost 1 base, and 5 bases had no gene match. The CDR3 is 14 amino acids. The CDR3 DNA sequence: TGTGCCAGCAGTTTAGTAGACAGGGCTGATGGCTACACCTTC. Its translation is CASSLVDRADGYTF.

This clonotype was observed at least ten times. The chain links TRBV9 to TRBJ1-1, with D possibly matching TRBD1 (5 bases). CDR1 is SGDLS and CDR2 is YYNGEE in the germline V gene. This CDR3 is 14 amino acids long. Trimming removed 3 bases from V and 4 bases from J, with 13 bases in between. The CDR3 loop reads CASSDGGGGTEAFF. Written as DNA, the CDR3 is TGTGCCAGCAGCGATGGCGGGGGGGGCACTGAAGCTTTCTTT.

About this clonotype: Since the CDR3 does not end with the conserved phenylalanine or tryptophan, this likely comes from a read error. No DNA is shown, since the ends of the CDR3 on it are uncertain; the CDR3 is the one TCRdb lists. The rearrangement joins TRBV19 to TRBJ2-6. The CDR3 length is 9 residues, termini included. Germline V gene sequence: CDR1 LNHDA, CDR2 SQIVND (reference sequence). The CDR3 sequence: CASSIDGTS.

This clonotype was found many times. The CDR3 reads CSAHPTRDTEKLFF. The DNA for the CDR3 is TGCAGTGCCCATCCAACCCGGGACACTGAAAAACTGTTTTTT. The chain links TRBV20-1 to TRBJ1-4; D perhaps matches TRBD1 (6 bases). Trimming removed 6 bases at V and 7 bases at J, with 18 bases between. There are 14 residues in the CDR3. CDR1 is DFQATT and CDR2 is SNEGSKA in the germline V gene (reference sequence).

This clonotype was counted ten times or more. The chain uses TRBV7-3 and TRBJ2-5; the D is unclear. Germline CDR1 is SGHTA and CDR2 is FQGTGA. CDR3 length: 14 residues. V was shortened by 5 bases and J by 5 bases, with 15 bases between the two germline ends. The CDR3 loop reads CASSPNGPRETQYF. DNA for the CDR3: TGTGCCAGCAGCCCCAACGGCCCGAGGGAGACCCAGTACTTC.

At least ten counts were recorded for this clonotype. The chain employs TRBV15 and TRBJ1-4; 9 nucleotides align to TRBD1. This CDR3 is built from 18 residues. Germline V gene lookup returns CDR1 LNHNV and CDR2 YYDKDF (reference sequence). Losses at the gene ends were 1 base for V and 3 bases for J; bases not matched to a gene: 9. The CDR3 DNA sequence: TGTGCCACCAGCAGAGGAGATCTAAACAGGGGGCCTAATGAAAAACTGTTTTTT. Protein product: CATSRGDLNRGPNEKLFF.

This clonotype was found once. Since the CDR3 does not end with the conserved phenylalanine or tryptophan, this likely comes from a read error. Because the CDR3's place on the DNA is in doubt, the DNA is left out and the CDR3 is given as listed by TCRdb. The genes are TRBV7-7 and TRBJ2-7; TRBD2, the D gene given by the table, was not confirmed from the DNA. The CDR3 numbers 10 amino acids, ends counted. Looked up from germline, CDR1 is SSHAT and CDR2 is FNYEAQ (reference sequence). CDR3: CASSLSGPAG.

This clonotype was seen many times. The chain has TRBV2 and TRBJ1-4; D might be TRBD1 (5 bases). Germline assignment: CDR1 SNHLY and CDR2 FYNNEI. V dropped 7 bases and J dropped 7 bases, with 16 bases sitting between them. The CDR3 consists of 14 residues. The chain's CDR3 is CASNTGGPAEKLFF. The CDR3 nucleotides are TGTGCCAGCAATACTGGGGGACCGGCTGAAAAACTGTTTTTT.

In the case of this clonotype: One end of the junction does not line up with germline, which may come from a read error. This CDR3 is CASRSFAGSIQPQHF. The CDR3 DNA is TGTGCCAGCAGGTCATTCGCCGGGAGCATTCAGCCCCAGCATTTT. V is TRBV6-2 or TRBV6-3 and J is TRBJ1-5; D unresolved. The CDR3 is 15 residues long. Germline-derived CDR1 and CDR2 are MNHEY and SVGEGT.

A few counts support this clonotype. The chain joins TRBV19 to TRBJ2-6, with D possibly matching TRBD2 (5 bases). The ends were cut back, 5 bases at V and 10 bases at J, with 9 bases in the middle. The CDR3 loop spans 12 amino acids. CDR1 is LNHDA, CDR2 SQIVND, per germline (reference sequence). The CDR3 coding sequence is TGTGCCAGTAGTCTTGGGGAGAACGTCCTGACTTTC. It translates to CASSLGENVLTF.

The chain recombines TRBV20-1 with TRBJ2-5; a weak D match, TRBD2 (5 bases). V was clipped by 3 bases and J by 9 bases, with 20 bases between them. The germline gives CDR1 DFQATT, CDR2 SNEGSKA (reference sequence). CDR3 size: 14 residues. CDR3 region: CSASPLAPQMPQYF. The CDR3, as DNA: TGCAGTGCTAGTCCCCTAGCACCCCAAATGCCCCAGTACTTC.

This clonotype has at least ten counts. The V and J genes are TRBV7-9 and TRBJ1-2; tentatively, D is TRBD1 (6 bases). Germline V gene sequence: CDR1 SEHNR, CDR2 FQNEAQ (reference sequence). This CDR3 contains 17 residues. V was clipped by 1 base and J by 4 bases, with 19 bases between them. The CDR3 DNA sequence: TGTGCCAGCAGCTTAGGGGAGCAACAGGGATTCGGCTATGGCTACACCTTC. It translates to CASSLGEQQGFGYGYTF. The full variable domain, completed using reference TRBV7-9 and TRBJ1-2, is DTGVSQNPRHKITKRGQNVTFRCDPISEHNRLYWYRQTLGQGPEFLTYFQNEAQLEKSRLLSDRFSAERPKGSFSTLEIQRTEQGDSAMYLCASSLGEQQGFGYGYTFGSGTRLTVV.